The rows below give T cell receptor beta chains drawn from one sample of a study of control samples from healthy donors and cancer patients. The data were produced by immunoSEQ multiplex PCR, yet TCRdb's version contains in-frame clones alone and is incomplete. The repertoire holds 95,000 to 100,000 clones, with 80% to 90% as singletons. The source material was blood. The receptors were gathered from a man between 25 and 39 years old in good health. CDR3s include the opening cysteine and the closing phenylalanine or tryptophan. A D gene is named only where the DNA matches it firmly. Rows give clone size only sometimes, using once, few, many, or a class for an expanded clone.

clone_size,v_call,j_call,d_call,cdr3_aa,cdr3_nt
NA,TRBV5-1,TRBJ2-5,TRBD2,CASSLGGRTGNQETQYF,TGCGCCAGCAGCTTAGGCGGGAGGACTGGAAATCAAGAGACCCAGTACTTC
once,TRBV24-1,TRBJ2-1,NA,CATSAYNEQFF,TGTGCCACCAGTGCTTACAATGAGCAGTTCTTC
once,TRBV11-2,TRBJ1-2,NA,CASSQHDGPGYGYTF,TGTGCCAGCAGCCAACACGACGGCCCCGGCTATGGCTACACCTTC
NA,TRBV4-3,TRBJ1-6,NA,CASSLVGGPLHF,TGCGCCAGCAGCCTTGTCGGCGGACCCCTCCACTTT
NA,TRBV25-1,TRBJ2-1,NA,CASTPGAGPNEQFF,TGTGCCAGCACCCCTGGGGCAGGGCCCAATGAGCAGTTCTTC
NA,TRBV5-1,TRBJ2-3,TRBD2,CASSRLGLAGGSSTDTQYF,TGCGCCAGCAGCCGATTAGGACTAGCGGGAGGCTCTAGCACAGATACGCAGTATTTT
NA,TRBV3-1/TRBV3-2,TRBJ2-3,TRBD2,CASSPLAGGFTDTQYF,TGTGCCAGCAGCCCCTTAGCGGGAGGTTTCACAGATACGCAGTATTTT
NA,TRBV6-2/TRBV6-3,TRBJ2-7,TRBD1,CASSGTGDSYEQYF,TGTGCCAGCAGTGGGACAGGGGATTCCTACGAGCAGTACTTC
NA,TRBV7-9,TRBJ1-1,TRBD1,CASINPTGVSTEAFF,TGTGCCAGCATCAACCCCACAGGGGTGAGCACTGAAGCTTTCTTT
NA,TRBV7-3,TRBJ2-3,NA,CASSPGTGSTDTQYF,TGTGCCAGCAGCCCGGGGACTGGGAGCACAGATACGCAGTATTTT
NA,TRBV7-8,TRBJ2-7,NA,CASSFSVREQYF,TGTGCCAGCAGCTTTAGCGTACGCGAGCAGTACTTC
NA,TRBV10-3,TRBJ2-5,TRBD2,CAISKAGEETQYF,TGTGCCATCAGTAAAGCGGGGGAAGAGACCCAGTACTTC
NA,TRBV7-9,TRBJ2-5,TRBD2,CASSLRARASGRSETQYF,TGTGCCAGCAGCTTACGGGCGCGTGCTAGCGGGAGATCAGAGACCCAGTACTTC
NA,TRBV5-5,TRBJ2-3,NA,CASSLGPADPQYF,TGTGCCAGCAGCTTGGGCCCGGCAGACCCGCAGTATTTT
NA,TRBV7-9,TRBJ1-3,TRBD1,CASSHYRQGENTIYF,TGTGCCAGCAGCCACTACCGACAGGGAGAAAACACCATATATTTT
NA,TRBV15,TRBJ2-2,NA,CATSREEVAGELFF,TGTGCCACCAGCAGAGAGGAAGTGGCCGGGGAGCTGTTTTTT
NA,TRBV28,TRBJ2-1,TRBD2,CASSPRLAGVRGEQFF,TGTGCCAGCAGTCCAAGACTAGCGGGAGTTCGCGGTGAGCAGTTCTTC
NA,TRBV24-1,TRBJ2-7,TRBD2,CATSDPTRGGLAANEQYF,TGTGCCACCAGTGATCCCACCCGTGGGGGACTAGCGGCAAACGAGCAGTACTTC
NA,TRBV11-2,TRBJ1-2,TRBD1,CASSFRGKYGYTF,TGTGCCAGCAGCTTCAGGGGGAAGTATGGCTACACCTTC
NA,TRBV28,TRBJ2-3,NA,CASSFGLASTDTQYF,TGTGCCAGCAGTTTTGGCCTAGCGAGCACAGATACGCAGTATTTT
NA,TRBV7-9,TRBJ1-2,TRBD1,CASSLAGDRARNYGYTF,TGTGCCAGCAGCTTAGCCGGGGACAGGGCGCGTAACTATGGCTACACCTTC
NA,TRBV24-1,TRBJ2-1,NA,CATLSQLGEQFF,TGTGCCACCCTATCCCAATTAGGTGAGCAGTTCTTC
once,TRBV29-1,TRBJ2-3,TRBD2,CSVGGGKTDTQYF,TGCAGCGTTGGGGGAGGGAAGACAGATACGCAGTATTTT
NA,TRBV18,TRBJ2-7,NA,CASSPLGGTSSSYEQYF,TGTGCCAGCTCACCACTCGGGGGCACTAGCTCGTCCTACGAGCAGTACTTC
NA,TRBV5-1,TRBJ2-3,TRBD2,CASSLAGGLVFRDTQYF,TGCGCCAGCAGCTTGGCGGGGGGACTAGTCTTCAGGGATACGCAGTATTTT
NA,TRBV28,TRBJ1-6,NA,CASSPHGADSPLHF,TGTGCCAGCAGTCCACATGGCGCCGATTCACCCCTCCACTTT
NA,TRBV19,TRBJ2-6,TRBD1,CASSPQGMLANVLTF,TGTGCCAGTAGTCCACAGGGGATGTTGGCGAACGTCCTGACTTTC
NA,TRBV10-3,TRBJ1-2,NA,CAISESTGNYGYTF,TGTGCCATCAGTGAGTCCACAGGAAACTATGGCTACACCTTC
NA,TRBV30,TRBJ1-5,TRBD1,CAWAGGTSNQPQHF,TGTGCCTGGGCAGGGGGCACGAGCAATCAGCCCCAGCATTTT
once,TRBV27,TRBJ1-1,NA,CASSLSGSGTEAFF,TGTGCCAGCAGTTTATCAGGGAGTGGGACTGAAGCTTTCTTT
NA,TRBV7-6,TRBJ1-1,NA,CASSQRRARETEAFF,TGTGCCAGCAGCCAGAGGAGGGCCCGAGAAACTGAAGCTTTCTTT
NA,TRBV30,TRBJ1-1,NA,CAWRRRSHEAFF,TGTGCCTGGAGGAGGCGGAGCCATGAAGCTTTCTTT
large,TRBV12-5,TRBJ1-2,TRBD1,CASGPDRDSSFYGYTF,TGTGCTAGTGGTCCGGACCGGGACAGTTCCTTCTATGGCTACACCTTC
NA,TRBV27,TRBJ2-2,TRBD2,CASSLAGGFGTGELFF,TGTGCCAGCAGTTTAGCGGGGGGCTTTGGCACCGGGGAGCTGTTTTTT
NA,TRBV28,TRBJ1-6,NA,CASRYIGFVGSPLHF,TGTGCCAGCAGATATATAGGTTTTGTTGGATCACCCCTCCACTTT
NA,TRBV28,TRBJ2-1,NA,CASQVGTKLYNEQFF,TGTGCCAGCCAGGTAGGGACAAAACTCTACAATGAGCAGTTCTTC
NA,TRBV15,TRBJ2-1,NA,CATSETAYNEQFF,TGTGCCACCAGCGAGACTGCCTACAATGAGCAGTTCTTC
NA,TRBV24-1,TRBJ1-5,TRBD1,CATSDQTGNQPQHF,TGTGCCACCAGTGACCAGACAGGGAATCAGCCCCAGCATTTT
few,TRBV7-9,TRBJ2-1,TRBD2,CASSPALAGVSNEQFF,TGTGCCAGCAGCCCCGCGCTAGCGGGAGTATCCAATGAGCAGTTCTTC
NA,TRBV24-1,TRBJ1-2,NA,CATSAPGYMGYTF,TGTGCCACCAGTGCCCCCGGATATATGGGCTACACCTTC
NA,TRBV6-2/TRBV6-3,TRBJ2-3,TRBD2,CASSYHLAGVPDTQYF,TGTGCCAGCAGTTATCACCTAGCGGGAGTCCCAGATACGCAGTATTTT
NA,TRBV18,TRBJ2-3,NA,CASSPSGTDFDTDTQYF,TGTGCCAGCTCACCATCAGGAACCGATTTCGACACAGATACGCAGTATTTT
NA,TRBV5-6,TRBJ2-2,NA,CASSPLGGQTNTGELFF,TGTGCCAGCAGCCCCCTGGGGGGACAGACGAACACCGGGGAGCTGTTTTTT
NA,TRBV24-1,TRBJ1-4,NA,CATSDLDEKLFF,TGTGCCACCAGTGATTTGGATGAAAAACTGTTTTTT